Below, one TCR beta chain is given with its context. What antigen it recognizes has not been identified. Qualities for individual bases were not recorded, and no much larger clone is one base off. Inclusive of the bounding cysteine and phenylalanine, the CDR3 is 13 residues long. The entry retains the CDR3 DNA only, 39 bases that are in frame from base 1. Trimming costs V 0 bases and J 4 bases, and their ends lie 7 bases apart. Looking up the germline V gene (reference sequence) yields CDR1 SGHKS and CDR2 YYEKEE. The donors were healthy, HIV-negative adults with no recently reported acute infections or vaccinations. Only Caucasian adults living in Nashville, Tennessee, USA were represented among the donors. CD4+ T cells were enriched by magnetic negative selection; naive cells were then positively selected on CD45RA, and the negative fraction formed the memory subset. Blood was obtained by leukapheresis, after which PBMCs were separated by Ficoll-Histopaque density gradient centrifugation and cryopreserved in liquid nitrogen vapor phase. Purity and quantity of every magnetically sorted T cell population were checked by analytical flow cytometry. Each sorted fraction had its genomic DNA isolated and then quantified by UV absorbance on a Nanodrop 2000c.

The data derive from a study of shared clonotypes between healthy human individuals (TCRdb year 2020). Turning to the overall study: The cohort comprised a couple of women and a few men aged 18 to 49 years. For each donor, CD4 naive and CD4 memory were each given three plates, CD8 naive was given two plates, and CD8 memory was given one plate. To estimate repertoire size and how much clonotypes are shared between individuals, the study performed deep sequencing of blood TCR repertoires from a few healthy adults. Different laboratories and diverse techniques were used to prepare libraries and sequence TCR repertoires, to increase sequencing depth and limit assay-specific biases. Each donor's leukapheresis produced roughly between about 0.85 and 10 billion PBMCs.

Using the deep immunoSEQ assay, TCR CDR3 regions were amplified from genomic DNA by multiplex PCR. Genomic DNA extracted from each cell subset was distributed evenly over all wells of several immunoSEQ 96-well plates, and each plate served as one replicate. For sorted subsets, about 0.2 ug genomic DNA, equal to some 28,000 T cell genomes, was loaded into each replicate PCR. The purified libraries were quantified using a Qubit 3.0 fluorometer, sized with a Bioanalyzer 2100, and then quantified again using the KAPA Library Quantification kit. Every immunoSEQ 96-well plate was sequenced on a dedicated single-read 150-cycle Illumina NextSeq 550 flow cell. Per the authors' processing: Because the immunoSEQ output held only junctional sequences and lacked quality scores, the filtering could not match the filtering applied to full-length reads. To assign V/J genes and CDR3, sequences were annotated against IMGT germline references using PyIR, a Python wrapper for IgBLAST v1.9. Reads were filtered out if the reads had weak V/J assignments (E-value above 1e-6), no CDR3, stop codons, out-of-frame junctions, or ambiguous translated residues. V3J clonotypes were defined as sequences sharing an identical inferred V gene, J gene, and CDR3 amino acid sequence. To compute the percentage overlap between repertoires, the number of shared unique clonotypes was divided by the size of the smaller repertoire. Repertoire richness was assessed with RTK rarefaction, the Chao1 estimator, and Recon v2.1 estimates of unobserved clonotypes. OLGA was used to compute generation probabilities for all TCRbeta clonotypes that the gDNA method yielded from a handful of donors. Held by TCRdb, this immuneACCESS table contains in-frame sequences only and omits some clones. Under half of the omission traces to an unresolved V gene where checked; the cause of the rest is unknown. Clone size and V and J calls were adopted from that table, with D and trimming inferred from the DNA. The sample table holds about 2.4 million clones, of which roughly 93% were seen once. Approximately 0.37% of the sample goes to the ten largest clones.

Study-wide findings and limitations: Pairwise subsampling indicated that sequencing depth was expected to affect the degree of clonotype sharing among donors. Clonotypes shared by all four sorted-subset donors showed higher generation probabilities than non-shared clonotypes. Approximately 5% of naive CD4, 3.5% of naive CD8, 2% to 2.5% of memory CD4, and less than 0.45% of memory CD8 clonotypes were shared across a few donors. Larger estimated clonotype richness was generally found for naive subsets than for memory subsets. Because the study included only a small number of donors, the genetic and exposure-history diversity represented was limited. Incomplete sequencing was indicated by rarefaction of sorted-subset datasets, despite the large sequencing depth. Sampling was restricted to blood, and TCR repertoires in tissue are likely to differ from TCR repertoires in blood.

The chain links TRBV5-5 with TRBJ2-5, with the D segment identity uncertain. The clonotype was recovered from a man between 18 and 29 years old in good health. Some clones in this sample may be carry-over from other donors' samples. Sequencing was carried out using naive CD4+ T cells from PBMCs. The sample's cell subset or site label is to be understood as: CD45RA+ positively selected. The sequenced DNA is TGTGCCAGCAGCTTGGCGTCGGGAGAGACCCAGTACTTC. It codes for CASSLASGETQYF. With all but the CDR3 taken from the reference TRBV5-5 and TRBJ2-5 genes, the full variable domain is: DAGVTQSPTHLIKTRGQQVTLRCSPISGHKSVSWYQQVLGQGPQFIFQYYEKEERGRGNFPDRFSARQFPNYSSELNVNALLLGDSALYLCASSLASGETQYFGPGTRLLVL.